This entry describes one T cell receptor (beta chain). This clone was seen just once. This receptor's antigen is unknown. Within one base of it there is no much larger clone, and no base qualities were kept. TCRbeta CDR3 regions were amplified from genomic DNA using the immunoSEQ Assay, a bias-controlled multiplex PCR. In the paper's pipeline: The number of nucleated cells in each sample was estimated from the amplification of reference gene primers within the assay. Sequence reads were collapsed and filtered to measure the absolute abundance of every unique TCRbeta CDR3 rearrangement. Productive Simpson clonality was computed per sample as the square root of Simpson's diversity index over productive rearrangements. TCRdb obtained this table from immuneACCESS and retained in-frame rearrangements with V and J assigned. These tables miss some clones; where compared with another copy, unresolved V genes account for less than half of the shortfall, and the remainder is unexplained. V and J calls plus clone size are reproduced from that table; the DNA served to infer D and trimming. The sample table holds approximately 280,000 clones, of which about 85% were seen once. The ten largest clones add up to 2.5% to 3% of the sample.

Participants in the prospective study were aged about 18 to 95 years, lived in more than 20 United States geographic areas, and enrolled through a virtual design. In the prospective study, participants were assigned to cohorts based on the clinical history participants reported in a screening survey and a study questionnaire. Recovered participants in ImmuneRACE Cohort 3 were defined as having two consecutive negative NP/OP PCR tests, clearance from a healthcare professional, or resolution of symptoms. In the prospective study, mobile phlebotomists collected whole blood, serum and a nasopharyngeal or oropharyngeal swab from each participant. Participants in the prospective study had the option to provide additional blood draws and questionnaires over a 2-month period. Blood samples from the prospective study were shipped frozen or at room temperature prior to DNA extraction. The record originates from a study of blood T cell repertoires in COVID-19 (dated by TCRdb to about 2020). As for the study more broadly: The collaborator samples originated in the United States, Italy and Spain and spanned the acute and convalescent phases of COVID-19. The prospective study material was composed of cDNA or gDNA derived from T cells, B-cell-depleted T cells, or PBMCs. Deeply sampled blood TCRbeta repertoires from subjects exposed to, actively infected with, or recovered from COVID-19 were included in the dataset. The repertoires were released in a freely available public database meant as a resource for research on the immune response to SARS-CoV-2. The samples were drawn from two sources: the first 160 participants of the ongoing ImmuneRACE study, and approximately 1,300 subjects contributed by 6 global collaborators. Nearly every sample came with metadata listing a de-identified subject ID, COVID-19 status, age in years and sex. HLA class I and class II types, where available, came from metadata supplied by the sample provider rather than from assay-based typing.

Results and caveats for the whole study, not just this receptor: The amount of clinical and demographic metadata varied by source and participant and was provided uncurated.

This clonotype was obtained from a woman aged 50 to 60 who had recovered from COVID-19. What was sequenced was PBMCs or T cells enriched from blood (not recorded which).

The DNA reads as follows: TGCGCCAGCAGCTTTAGTCCGGGGGAGCAGTACTTC. This sequence encodes CASSFSPGEQYF. The chain joins TRBV5-1 to TRBJ2-7; the D gene is perhaps TRBD2, on 5 matching bases. Via the germline V gene, CDR1 is SGHRS and CDR2 YFSETQ. Between the V and J ends, shortened by 2 bases and 7 bases respectively, the junction contains 10 bases. Taken from cysteine to phenylalanine, the CDR3 has 12 residues. The entry retains the CDR3 DNA only, 36 bases that are in frame from base 1.